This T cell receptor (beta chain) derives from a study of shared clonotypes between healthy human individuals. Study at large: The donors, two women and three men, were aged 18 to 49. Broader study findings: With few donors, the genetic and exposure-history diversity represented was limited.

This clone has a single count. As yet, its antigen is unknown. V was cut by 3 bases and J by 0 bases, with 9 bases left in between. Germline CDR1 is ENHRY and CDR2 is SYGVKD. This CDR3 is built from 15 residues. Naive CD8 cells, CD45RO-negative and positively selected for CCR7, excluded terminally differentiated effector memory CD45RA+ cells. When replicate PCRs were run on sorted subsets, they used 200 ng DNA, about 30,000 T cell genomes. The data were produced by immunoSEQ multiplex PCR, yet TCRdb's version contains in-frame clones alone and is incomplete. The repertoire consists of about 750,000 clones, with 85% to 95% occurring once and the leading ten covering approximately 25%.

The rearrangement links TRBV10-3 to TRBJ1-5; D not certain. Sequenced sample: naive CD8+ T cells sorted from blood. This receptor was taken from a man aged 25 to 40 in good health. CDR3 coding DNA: TGTGCCATCAGTGACGGAGGAAATAGCAATCAGCCCCAGCATTTT. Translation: CAISDGGNSNQPQHF.